This TCR beta chain was sequenced during a study of CD8 T cells in Susac syndrome. General observations from the study: The study recognized that the number of individuals in its TCR sequencing and HLA analysis was relatively small.

V gave up 0 bases and J gave up 0 bases; unmatched junction bases: 5. Germline assignment: CDR1 WSHSY and CDR2 SAAADI. CDR3 length: 18 amino acids. It was negative isolation that provided the CD8+ and CD4+ T cells, whereas TEMRA cells were enriched by FACS. Details on this clonotype: The antigen is undetermined.

The authors reverse transcribed roughly 0.5 to 1 ug RNA with random hexamers. Amplification of TCR beta CDR3 spanned 54 Vbeta and 13 Jbeta via immunoSEQ multiplex PCR. A single record per CDR3 protein comes from TCRdb applying MiXCR to the immunoSEQ multiplex PCR reads. The table includes fewer than 350,000 distinct CDR3 sequences, almost 85% detected once. V is TRBV10-2 and J is TRBJ2-6, with 7 bases identical to TRBD1. Sequencing input: CD8+ T cells from PBMCs. This clonotype was obtained from a human donor with multiple sclerosis. The CDR3 sequence is CASSESQGMLSGANVLTF. The CDR3 DNA reads as TGCGCCAGCAGTGAGTCACAGGGGATGCTCTCTGGGGCCAACGTCCTGACTTTC.